Following are 26 T cell receptor beta chains from one sample sequenced in a study of OX40 agonist ivuxolimab in advanced cancers. TCRdb keeps only in-frame clones here, not all; method: immunoSEQ multiplex PCR. The sample has around 79,000 clones; approximately 92% are singletons. The sample was CD4+ or CD8+ T cells sorted from blood, taken in a trial of the OX40 agonist ivuxolimab. Receptors were obtained from an adult with an advanced solid tumor such as melanoma, head and neck, liver or kidney cancer.

The CDR3 nucleotides read TGTGCCAGCAGCTTAGCCTGGGCAGGGGGCGATGAAAAACTGTTTTTT. Amino acid sequence: CASSLAWAGGDEKLFF. The V and J genes are TRBV7-2 and TRBJ1-4; 8 positions agree with TRBD1. The CDR3 runs to 16 residues. CDR1 SGHTA and CDR2 FQGNSA come from the germline V gene. With V trimmed by 0 bases and J by 6 bases, 6 bases remained unmatched. Looking up the rest from reference TRBV7-2 and TRBJ1-4 gives the full variable domain: GAGVSQSPSNKVTEKGKDVELRCDPISGHTALYWYRQSLGQGLEFLIYFQGNSAPDKSGLPSDRFSAERTGGSVSTLTIQRTQQEDSAVYLCASSLAWAGGDEKLFFGSGTQLSVL.

J is TRBJ1-2 and V is TRBV5-6; no clear D gene. Trimming took 4 bases from V and 10 from J, leaving 11 bases between them. From germline, CDR1 is SGHDT and CDR2 YYEEEE. This CDR3 contains 11 residues. CDR3: CASSLERDYTF. The CDR3 DNA reads TGTGCCAGCAGCCTGGAGAGGGACTACACCTTC.

V and J are TRBV5-1 and TRBJ2-7; D is possibly TRBD2 (6 bases). From germline, CDR1 is SGHRS and CDR2 YFSETQ. V lost 5 bases and J lost 6, with 18 bases in between. The CDR3 contains 14 residues. The CDR3 region has the DNA TGCGCCAGCAGATCGGGGGAATTGGGGATCGAGCAGTACTTC. The encoded protein is CASRSGELGIEQYF.

The CDR3 bases are TGTGCCAGCAGCCCCCTCCTGGGACAGGGGTTTCACGAGCAGTACTTC. Amino acids: CASSPLLGQGFHEQYF. V and J are TRBV5-8 and TRBJ2-7; 10 positions agree with TRBD1. V was pared by 4 bases and J by 5 bases, with 12 bases of the junction left unmatched. Germline CDR1 and CDR2: SGHTS and YDEGEE. The CDR3 has 16 amino acids.

Remarks on this clone: This same CDR3 is encoded by further DNA sequences in the sample. This chain connects TRBV27 to TRBJ2-7; tentative D call: TRBD2 (5 bases). Germline V gene sequence: CDR1 MNHEY, CDR2 SMNVEV (reference sequence). V lost 5 bases to trimming and J lost 1 base, with 9 bases between them. This CDR3 has 13 amino acids. CDR3 loop: CASSLGGSYEQYF. CDR3 DNA: TGTGCCAGCAGTCTAGGCGGGTCCTACGAGCAGTACTTC.

V is TRBV11-2 and J is TRBJ2-5; D perhaps matches TRBD1 (5 bases). Trimming left V 6 bases short and J 2 bases short, with 13 bases between. Germline CDR1 SGHAT, CDR2 FQNNGV. This CDR3 contains 14 residues. The CDR3 coding sequence is TGTGCCAGCAGACCCGCAGGGTTTCAAGAGACCCAGTACTTC. Residues: CASRPAGFQETQYF. The full variable domain, with the rest looked up from reference TRBV11-2 and TRBJ2-5, is EAGVAQSPRYKIIEKRQSVAFWCNPISGHATLYWYQQILGQGPKLLIQFQNNGVVDDSQLPKDRFSAERLKGVDSTLKIQPAKLEDSAVYLCASRPAGFQETQYFGPGTRLLVL.

V and J are TRBV19 and TRBJ2-2, with D tentatively TRBD2 (5 bases). The CDR3 is 14 amino acids. V dropped 7 bases and J dropped 7 bases, with 16 bases sitting between them. Looked up from germline, CDR1 is LNHDA and CDR2 is SQIVND (reference sequence). The CDR3, as DNA: TGTGCCAGTAAAGAGGCCCGGACTGGCGGGGAGCTGTTTTTT. Encoded protein: CASKEARTGGELFF.

The chain employs TRBV4-1 and TRBJ2-7, with D hard to call. CDR1 is MGHRA, CDR2 YSYEKL, per germline. V gave up 1 base and J gave up 0 bases, with 7 bases separating them. The CDR3 loop spans 14 amino acids. CDR3 protein: CASSQVMASYEQYF. The CDR3 DNA reads TGCGCCAGCAGCCAAGTTATGGCCTCCTACGAGCAGTACTTC.

This chain joins TRBV7-2 and TRBJ1-1; a weak D match, TRBD1 (5 bases). The CDR3 totals 13 residues. The V end lost 2 bases, the J end lost 4 bases, and 8 bases lay between the germline ends. Germline CDR1 reads SGHTA; CDR2 reads FQGNSA. The DNA of the CDR3 is TGTGCCAGCAGCTTAAGCAGGGTCACTGAAGCTTTCTTT. Encoded protein: CASSLSRVTEAFF.

CDR3: CASSYWTGASYEQYF. The DNA for the CDR3 is TGTGCCAGCAGTTATTGGACAGGGGCCTCCTACGAGCAGTACTTC. V gene TRBV6-5 combines with J gene TRBJ2-7; 9 nucleotides line up with TRBD1. J was trimmed by 0 bases and V by 3 bases; bases with no gene match: 3. The CDR3 runs to 15 residues. The germline gives CDR1 MNHEY, CDR2 SVGAGI.

This clone was found a few times. This chain links TRBV2 with TRBJ1-1, with D possibly TRBD1 on 5 matching bases. CDR1 and CDR2 from the germline V gene are SNHLY and FYNNEI. The CDR3 spans 14 residues. The V end lost 11 bases, the J end lost 3 bases, and 19 bases lay between the germline ends. The CDR3 protein is CALAKGRGDTEAFF. The CDR3 coding sequence is TGTGCCTTAGCCAAGGGACGGGGGGACACTGAAGCTTTCTTT.

The chain couples TRBV9 to TRBJ1-2, with 10 bases matching TRBD1. This CDR3 has 14 amino acids. Germline V gives CDR1 SGDLS, CDR2 YYNGEE. J was trimmed by 8 bases and V by 2 bases; bases with no gene match: 6. CDR3 residues: CASSVSTGGAGYTF. The CDR3 nucleotides are TGTGCCAGCAGCGTCTCGACAGGGGGCGCAGGCTACACCTTC. The entire variable domain, with the rest obtained from reference TRBV9 and TRBJ1-2, is as follows: DSGVTQTPKHLITATGQRVTLRCSPRSGDLSVYWYQQSLDQGLQFLIQYYNGEERAKGNILERFSAQQFPDLHSELNLSSLELGDSALYFCASSVSTGGAGYTFGSGTRLTVV.

This chain connects TRBV13 to TRBJ1-1; D gene ambiguous. Germline lookup yields CDR1 PRHDT and CDR2 FYEKMQ (reference sequence). The CDR3 has 14 residues. The ends were cut back, 1 base at V and 4 bases at J, with 10 bases in the middle. CDR3 nucleotides: TGTGCCAGCAGCTTAGTCGGTCCGAGCACTGAAGCTTTCTTT. This sequence encodes CASSLVGPSTEAFF. Full variable domain (missing parts from reference TRBV13 and TRBJ1-1): AAGVIQSPRHLIKEKRETATLKCYPIPRHDTVYWYQQGPGQDPQFLISFYEKMQSDKGSIPDRFSAQQFSDYHSELNMSSLELGDSALYFCASSLVGPSTEAFFGQGTRLTVV.

The chain has TRBV9 and TRBJ2-1, with 10 bases that match TRBD2. This CDR3 comprises 15 residues. V lost 0 bases to trimming and J lost 4 bases; unmatched junction nucleotides: 1. The V gene's germline CDR1 is SGDLS and CDR2 YYNGEE. The CDR3 protein is CASSVEGLAYNEQFF. The CDR3 DNA is TGTGCCAGCAGCGTAGAGGGACTAGCGTACAATGAGCAGTTCTTC.

V and J are TRBV7-2 and TRBJ1-2, with a weak D call TRBD1 (5 bases). CDR1 SGHTA and CDR2 FQGNSA come from the germline V gene. The ends were cut back, 5 bases at V and 2 bases at J, with 18 bases in the middle. The CDR3 totals 16 residues. The CDR3 spells CASSPFRAISNYGYTF. The CDR3 DNA is TGTGCCAGCAGCCCCTTCAGGGCTATTTCAAACTATGGCTACACCTTC. The entire variable domain, with the rest obtained from reference TRBV7-2 and TRBJ1-2, is as follows: GAGVSQSPSNKVTEKGKDVELRCDPISGHTALYWYRQSLGQGLEFLIYFQGNSAPDKSGLPSDRFSAERTGGSVSTLTIQRTQQEDSAVYLCASSPFRAISNYGYTFGSGTRLTVV.

This clone was counted only a few times. In the same sample, other DNA sequences code for this CDR3. V usage is TRBV6-5 and J usage is TRBJ1-1, with D unresolved. The V end lost 5 bases, the J end lost 1 base, and 11 bases lay between the germline ends. Germline CDR1 is MNHEY and CDR2 is SVGAGI. The CDR3 loop spans 14 amino acids. The CDR3 coding sequence is TGTGCCAGCAGTCCCTCCGGCGGGAACACTGAAGCTTTCTTT. It specifies CASSPSGGNTEAFF.

This chain joins TRBV2 and TRBJ1-5; 10 bases map to TRBD1. J was trimmed by 7 bases and V by 5 bases; bases with no gene match: 8. Germline CDR1 SNHLY, CDR2 FYNNEI. The CDR3 runs to 15 residues. Here the CDR3 reads CASSTDRGHFQPQHF. CDR3 nucleotides: TGTGCCAGCAGTACCGACAGGGGGCATTTCCAGCCCCAGCATTTT.

The chain has TRBV11-2 and TRBJ2-7, with D perhaps TRBD1 (7 bases). This CDR3 has 16 amino acids. The V gene's germline CDR1 is SGHAT and CDR2 FQNNGV. Trimming removed 0 bases from V and 3 bases from J, with 15 bases in between. CDR3 region: CASSLETGDSLYEQYF. CDR3 bases: TGTGCCAGCAGCTTAGAAACGGGGGACAGCCTCTACGAGCAGTACTTC.

The rearrangement joins TRBV15 to TRBJ1-5, with D perhaps matching TRBD1 (5 bases). The germline V and J ends were trimmed by 0 bases and 5 bases, with 8 bases remaining between them. Per the germline V gene, CDR1 is LNHNV and CDR2 is YYDKDF (reference sequence). The CDR3 runs 14 residues. In DNA, the CDR3 is TGTGCCACCAGCAGAGATCGGGGGGATCAGCCCCAGCATTTT. Translation: CATSRDRGDQPQHF. The full variable domain, completed using reference TRBV15 and TRBJ1-5, is DAMVIQNPRYQVTQFGKPVTLSCSQTLNHNVMYWYQQKSSQAPKLLFHYYDKDFNNEADTPDNFQSRRPNTSFCFLDIRSPGLGDTAMYLCATSRDRGDQPQHFGDGTRLSIL.

CDR3 in amino acids: CASSFDRETYNEQFF. The DNA of the CDR3 is TGTGCCAGCAGCTTCGACAGGGAAACCTACAATGAGCAGTTCTTC. The chain employs TRBV5-4 and TRBJ2-1; 7 bases agree with TRBD1. The germline CDR1 and CDR2 sequences are SGHNT and YYREEE (reference sequence). Losses at the gene ends were 2 bases for V and 2 bases for J; bases not matched to a gene: 4. The length of the CDR3 is 15 residues.

V usage is TRBV7-9 and J usage is TRBJ1-6; 7 positions match TRBD1. V shed 6 bases and J 5 bases; nucleotides not matched to a gene: 7. CDR1 is SEHNR, CDR2 FQNEAQ, per germline (reference sequence). The CDR3 length is 15 residues. The CDR3 DNA reads TGTGCCAGCAGACGCGACAGGGCTGATAATTCACCCCTCCACTTT. It translates to CASRRDRADNSPLHF.

V is TRBV27 and J is TRBJ1-2; no reliable D call. The CDR3 is made up of 15 amino acids. V shed 4 bases and J shed 4 bases, with 16 bases lying between them. Germline values: CDR1 MNHEY, CDR2 SMNVEV (reference sequence). In DNA, the CDR3 is TGTGCCAGCAGTTCCGGAACAGAACCGTCCTATGGCTACACCTTC. Its translation is CASSSGTEPSYGYTF.

This chain uses TRBV11-3 with TRBJ2-7, with TRBD1 matching 9 bases. V shed 3 bases, J shed 5 bases, and the junction held 5 bases outside the gene matches. The CDR3 runs to 14 residues. Germline V gene lookup returns CDR1 SGHNT and CDR2 YENEEA. CDR3 coding DNA: TGTGCCAGCAGCTTTCGGGACAGGGCAGACGAGCAGTACTTC. It translates to CASSFRDRADEQYF.

The chain couples TRBV4-1 to TRBJ2-2; D not resolved. The CDR3 has 14 amino acids. CDR1 is MGHRA and CDR2 is YSYEKL in the germline V gene. Trimming cost V 0 bases and J 5 bases, with 7 bases left between them. This CDR3 reads CASSQDFATGELFF. DNA for the CDR3: TGCGCCAGCAGCCAAGATTTCGCGACCGGGGAGCTGTTTTTT.

The rearrangement links TRBV10-3 to TRBJ1-1; D uncertain. Trimming shortened V by 3 bases and J by 8 bases, and 10 bases separated the two germline ends. CDR1 and CDR2 from the germline V gene are ENHRY and SYGVKD. The CDR3 is 12 residues long. Here the CDR3 reads CAISDLALEAFF. CDR3 sequence (DNA): TGTGCCATCAGTGATTTGGCGCTCGAAGCTTTCTTT.

The CDR3 DNA is TGTGCCAGCAGCTTAGCGTTCGGAGGCGGCTACAATGAGCAGTTCTTC. It encodes CASSLAFGGGYNEQFF. The rearrangement links TRBV7-8 to TRBJ2-1, with a tentative D call TRBD2 (5 bases). The V and J ends lost 0 bases and 3 bases respectively, with 12 bases between them. The CDR3 contains 16 residues. Looked up from germline, CDR1 is SGHVS and CDR2 is FQNEAQ. Full variable domain (missing parts from reference TRBV7-8 and TRBJ2-1): GAGVSQSPRYKVAKRGQDVALRCDPISGHVSLFWYQQALGQGPEFLTYFQNEAQLDKSGLPSDRFFAERPEGSVSTLKIQRTQQEDSAVYLCASSLAFGGGYNEQFFGPGTRLTVL.